Listed below are T cell receptor beta chains from one sample, sequenced in a study of T cells expressing NK-cell markers. TCRdb reprocessed the 5' RACE reads and stores each CDR3 protein as one record, lacking DNA. Here the sample table reports some 150,000 distinct CDR3 sequences. Sequenced material: blood T cells: a sorted CD56 or NKG2C T cell subset, CD4+ or CD8+ T cells, or bulk PBMC T cells (not recorded which). The source of these receptors is a man younger than 35 in good health. Both conserved end residues are part of each CDR3. Fields, in order: V gene, J gene, CDR3 protein.

TRBV19	TRBJ2-5	CASSIDRGLREETQYF
TRBV5-1	TRBJ2-1	CASSYPLRGNEQFF
TRBV20-1	TRBJ1-2	CSAIAGVGGYGYTF
TRBV5-6	TRBJ1-1	CASSLDGSFSNTEAFF
TRBV5-8	TRBJ2-3	CASSTGTSGGDTQYF
TRBV12-3/TRBV12-4	TRBJ2-3	CANFSGSTDTQYF
TRBV5-6	TRBJ2-2	CASSKDRSSRELFF
TRBV12-5	TRBJ2-2	CASGLAMGPTGELFF
TRBV11-3	TRBJ2-1	CASSFKGPNNEQFF
TRBV6-2/TRBV6-3	TRBJ2-3	CASSYFDTRLEKYF
TRBV12-3/TRBV12-4	TRBJ1-5	CASSFYIGDRKMDQPQHF
TRBV13	TRBJ1-1	CASSPPGQSKEAFF
TRBV14	TRBJ2-7	CASSRTQQEKQYF
TRBV6-5	TRBJ2-1	CASRPQESSYNEQFF
TRBV25-1	TRBJ1-5	CASSALGQGPAQPQHF
TRBV4-3	TRBJ2-1	CASSQSARSYNEQFF
TRBV20-1	TRBJ1-2	CSARVALRYTF
TRBV7-6	TRBJ2-2	CASSFLTGTTNTGELFF
TRBV3-1	TRBJ2-3	CASSHGPGPQGPDTQYF
TRBV15	TRBJ2-2	CATSRDTDSQNTGELFF
TRBV4-1	TRBJ1-4	CASSTRTGINEKLFF
TRBV6-1	TRBJ2-1	CASSGGLALAYNEQFF
TRBV30	TRBJ2-3	CAWSVQGYTDTQYF
TRBV19	TRBJ2-7	CASMGGQPYEQYF
TRBV3-1	TRBJ1-1	CASSQSKWGKNTEAFF
TRBV5-1	TRBJ2-3	CASSLEASGRWDTQYF
TRBV30	TRBJ2-3	CAWSSLAGGGDTQYF
TRBV27	TRBJ1-2	CASSLSPDRGLIYGYTF
TRBV27	TRBJ2-1	CAIAVSSYNEQFF
TRBV13	TRBJ1-1	CASSLAQGGTEAFF
TRBV7-9	TRBJ2-1	CASSLEPSGIRNEQFF
TRBV19	TRBJ2-2	CASSVVDTGELFF
TRBV27	TRBJ2-5	CASSLTSGSFETQYF
TRBV20-1	TRBJ2-2	CSAVRTSGRAVAGELFF
TRBV6-1	TRBJ2-2	CASRQGTAWATGELFF
TRBV4-3	TRBJ2-1	CASSQVSGRGYNEQFF
TRBV14	TRBJ2-1	CATQLAGVYNEQFF
TRBV12-3/TRBV12-4	TRBJ2-3	CASRVAGGPDTQYF
TRBV6-2/TRBV6-3	TRBJ2-2	CASSQSPSGYTGELFF
TRBV6-1	TRBJ2-3	CASRPGGLGGDTQYF
TRBV6-2/TRBV6-3	TRBJ2-1	CASSRLAETNEQFF
TRBV7-9	TRBJ1-1	CASSLDRGLGLNTEAFF
TRBV10-3	TRBJ2-1	CAISDHRDYLADTQFF
TRBV2	TRBJ2-1	CASRGTSGRNEQFF
TRBV3-1	TRBJ2-3	CASSQDSLAGVNTDTQYF
TRBV13	TRBJ2-2	CASSFVGELFF
TRBV30	TRBJ2-2	CAWVPYTGSGELFF
TRBV7-9	TRBJ2-1	CASSLDPDQFF
TRBV14	TRBJ2-3	CASSQEIRGSDTQYF
TRBV6-4	TRBJ1-5	CASSGGHNQPQHF
TRBV6-5	TRBJ2-3	CASSYFQQGATDTQYF